The 17 T cell receptor beta chains below were found in one sample sequenced in a study of post-analysis software for immune sequencing data. Whole-study findings and limits: TRBV5-6, TRBV5-1 and TRBV20-1 belonged to a set of about five TRBV segments that were more frequent in patients than controls.

These receptors' antigens are unknown. Included in the TCR beta cDNA libraries were unique molecular identifiers. TCRdb reprocessed the PCR reads via MiXCR and lists one record per CDR3 protein. The top ten hold approximately 5% of the sample, which has 650,000 to 850,000 distinct CDR3 sequences, more than 45% seen once. The specimen was blood. These receptors were collected from a girl aged 5 to 17 with multiple sclerosis.

The chain employs TRBV28 and TRBJ2-4, with D uncertain. The DNA end lines up better with TRBJ2-7; the J call may be wrong. CDR3 length equals 13 residues. Germline CDR1 and CDR2: MDHEN and SYDVKM. CDR3 DNA sequence: TGTGCCAGCAGTTTAGGACCCACCGACGAGCAGTACTTC. The encoded protein is CASSLGPTDEQYF.

The chain carries TRBV4-3 and TRBJ2-1; 9 nucleotides match TRBD2. Germline CDR1 reads LGHNA; CDR2 reads YSLEER. V lost 5 bases, J lost 10 bases, and 6 bases stayed unmatched. This CDR3 is built from 13 residues. CDR3 protein: CASSTHLAGEQFF. For the CDR3, the DNA is TGCGCCAGCAGCACCCACCTAGCGGGAGAGCAGTTCTTC.

This chain connects TRBV7-3 to TRBJ2-7; TRBD2 might be the D (6 bases). The CDR3 is made up of 14 amino acids. Trimming pared 2 bases from V and 2 bases from J, leaving 10 bases between. Germline values: CDR1 SGHTA, CDR2 FQGTGA. The CDR3 nucleotides read TGTGCCAGCAGCTTACGGCGGGACGCCTACGAGCAGTACTTC. It encodes CASSLRRDAYEQYF.

V and J are TRBV12-3 or TRBV12-4 and TRBJ2-7, with D perhaps TRBD1 (6 bases). CDR3 length: 15 residues. The V gene lost 6 bases and the J gene lost 5 bases, with 20 bases spanning the gap. The CDR3 sequence is CASRKQGFSHHEQYF. Here the CDR3 DNA reads TGTGCCAGCAGAAAACAGGGCTTCTCCCACCACGAGCAGTACTTC.

This chain links TRBV3-1 with TRBJ2-6; no clear D. This CDR3 has 13 amino acids. Germline V gene lookup returns CDR1 LGHDT and CDR2 YNNKEL (reference sequence). Trimming removed 6 bases at V and 2 bases at J, with 5 bases between. The CDR3 here is CASRDAGANVLTF. The DNA of the CDR3 is TGTGCCAGCAGGGATGCTGGGGCCAACGTCCTGACTTTC.

This clonotype showed up just a few times. The V and J genes are TRBV7-2 and TRBJ2-5, with a tentative D call TRBD2 (6 bases). V gave up 3 bases and J gave up 4 bases, with 12 bases separating them. From germline, CDR1 is SGHTA and CDR2 FQGNSA. The CDR3 totals 14 residues. The CDR3, as DNA: TGTGCCAGCAGCTTGAGCACGGGAGTAGAGACCCAGTACTTC. Translation: CASSLSTGVETQYF.

V gene TRBV5-1 combines with J gene TRBJ2-3; a possible D gene is TRBD1 (6 bases). V was clipped by 2 bases and J by 2 bases, with 12 bases between them. Germline lookup yields CDR1 SGHRS and CDR2 YFSETQ. This CDR3 has 15 amino acids. This CDR3 is CASSFGDIFTDTQYF. Written as DNA, the CDR3 is TGCGCCAGCAGCTTCGGGGACATCTTCACAGATACGCAGTATTTT.

The chain combines TRBV12-3 or TRBV12-4 with TRBJ2-3, with a tentative D call TRBD2 (5 bases). The CDR3 consists of 13 residues. With 9 bases removed from V and 2 bases from J, the gap between germline ends came to 12 bases. DNA for the CDR3: TGTGCCAGTAATCGGAGGCCCACAGATACGCAGTATTTT. Translation gives CASNRRPTDTQYF.

This clonotype showed up just a few times. This rearrangement joins TRBV4-1 to TRBJ2-3, with D perhaps matching TRBD1 or TRBD2 (5 bases each). The germline V gene has CDR1 MGHRA and CDR2 YSYEKL. The CDR3 has 16 residues. The V and J ends lost 0 bases and 0 bases respectively, with 10 bases between them. The CDR3 reads CASSQDPGPSTDTQYF. CDR3 bases: TGCGCCAGCAGCCAAGACCCGGGACCGAGCACAGATACGCAGTATTTT.

This clonotype has a single count. The genes are TRBV27 and TRBJ1-1; 7 positions match TRBD1. Per the germline V gene, CDR1 is MNHEY and CDR2 is SMNVEV (reference sequence). The CDR3 is made up of 15 amino acids. With V trimmed by 5 bases and J by 10 bases, 16 bases remained unmatched. The CDR3 DNA reads as TGTGCCAGCAGTGCAGGGGGGCTGGTCCTTGAAGGAGCTTTCTTT. It encodes CASSAGGLVLEGAFF.

V is TRBV18 and J is TRBJ2-1; no firm D call. This CDR3 contains 14 residues. Trimming took off 3 bases at V and 2 bases at J, with 8 bases between the two ends. Germline CDR1 reads KGHSH; CDR2 reads LQKENI. The CDR3 loop reads CASSPPGAYNEQFF. The CDR3 DNA is TGTGCCAGCTCACCCCCAGGCGCCTACAATGAGCAGTTCTTC.

This clonotype was detected only a few times. The rearrangement joins TRBV7-2 to TRBJ2-3; the match to TRBD1 covers 10 bases. V lost 0 bases, J lost 5 bases, and 5 bases stayed unmatched. The germline CDR1 and CDR2 sequences are SGHTA and FQGNSA. The CDR3 is made up of 16 amino acids. CDR3 DNA: TGTGCCAGCAGCTTAGCAGGGACAGGGGTTGGAGATACGCAGTATTTT. This codes for CASSLAGTGVGDTQYF.

The V and J genes are TRBV6-5 and TRBJ2-1, with D unresolved. Trimming cost V 4 bases and J 3 bases, with 16 bases left between them. Germline V gene data show CDR1 as MNHEY and CDR2 as SVGAGI. This CDR3 contains 16 residues. The CDR3 here is CASSSATNPSYNEQFF. The CDR3 coding sequence is TGTGCCAGCAGTTCCGCGACCAACCCGAGCTACAATGAGCAGTTCTTC.

The J gene is TRBJ2-3, the V gene TRBV6-4; 11 nucleotides match TRBD2. Trimming at V came to 5 bases and at J to 1 base, leaving 11 bases not matched to a gene. The CDR3 extends over 18 amino acids. Germline V CDR1 and CDR2: MRHNA, SNTAGT. The CDR3 nucleotides read TGTGCCAGCAGTCCCCGGGGATTACTAGCGGGAGGCACAGATACGCAGTATTTT. This translates into CASSPRGLLAGGTDTQYF.

This chain joins TRBV5-8 and TRBJ1-1, with 10 bases lining up with TRBD1. The CDR3 is 14 amino acids. J lost 3 bases, V lost 4 bases, and 3 bases had no gene match. From germline, CDR1 is SGHTS and CDR2 YDEGEE. The CDR3 sequence: CASSLGQGYTEAFF. The CDR3 region has the DNA TGTGCCAGCAGCCTGGGACAGGGGTACACTGAAGCTTTCTTT.

Concerning this clonotype itself: One end of the junction does not line up with germline, which may come from a read error. V is TRBV7-9 and J is TRBJ2-1, with TRBD2 identical over 8 bases. The germline V gene has CDR1 SEHNR and CDR2 FQNEAQ (reference sequence). The CDR3 spans 14 residues. CDR3 residues: CASRAGGDYNERFF. In DNA form, the CDR3 reads TGTGCCAGCCGCGCGGGGGGAGACTACAATGAGCGGTTCTTC.

The J gene is TRBJ2-7, the V gene TRBV12-3 or TRBV12-4; 9 bases fit TRBD1. Trimming took 3 bases from V and 4 from J; bases not matched to a gene: 4. The CDR3 is 14 residues long. The CDR3 nucleotides are TGTGCCAGCAGTTTTAGACAGGGGGATTACGAGCAGTACTTC. Translation: CASSFRQGDYEQYF.